This record looks at one T cell receptor beta chain sequence and its context. Method: immunoSEQ multiplex PCR; TCRdb's copy keeps in-frame clones and lacks some. The table records about 32,000 clones, 90% to 95% of them present only once. Per the germline V gene, CDR1 is SGDLS and CDR2 is YYNGEE. CDR3 length: 16 residues. V was trimmed by 3 bases and J by 0 bases, leaving 13 bases between them. This sample is drawn from a study of glioma-infiltrating T cells after dendritic cell vaccination. In the study overall: Dendritic cell vaccine was injected intradermally three times, biweekly.

The sequencing used blood, collected before dendritic cell vaccination. The TCR was taken from a human donor with glioblastoma. The chain has TRBV9 and TRBJ1-3; D possibly corresponds to TRBD1 (6 bases). DNA of the CDR3: TGTGCCAGCAGCGCAGGGGAACATGTCTCTGGAAACACCATATATTTT. The encoded protein is CASSAGEHVSGNTIYF.